The 4 T cell receptor beta chains below come from one sample, sequenced in a study of T cell responses to AZD1222 COVID-19 vaccine (dated by TCRdb to about 2021). Library method: the immunoSEQ multiplex PCR assay. TCRdb limited this immuneACCESS table to in-frame rearrangements with V and J called. A share of clones is missing; checked studies link under half to unresolved V genes, and the rest is unexplained. The sample table contains under 95,000 clones; only one count was recorded for approximately 87% of them. In total, the top ten clones hold 1.3% to 1.5% of the sample. The time point label for this specimen denotes: about 28 days (+/-7) after the second vaccine dose. Sequenced material: peripheral blood, taken 28 days after the second AZD1222 dose. The source of these receptors is an adult who received the AZD1222 COVID-19 vaccine.

The J gene is TRBJ1-5, the V gene TRBV19; D perhaps matches TRBD1 (5 bases). V was cut by 2 bases and J by 6 bases, with 11 bases left in between. CDR3 length: 14 residues. Looked up from germline, CDR1 is LNHDA and CDR2 is SQIVND (reference sequence). The CDR3 DNA reads TGTGCCAGTAGTATATTCAGGGAGGGTCAGCCCCAGCATTTT. Encoded protein: CASSIFREGQPQHF.

The CDR3 protein is CASSRASLVETQYF. In DNA form, the CDR3 reads TGTGCCAGCAGTCGGGCCTCATTGGTCGAGACCCAGTACTTC. The chain has TRBV7-2 and TRBJ2-5, with D unresolved. Germline-derived CDR1 and CDR2 are SGHTA and FQGNSA. The CDR3 is made up of 14 amino acids. Between the trimmed V and J ends, which lost 6 bases and 5 bases, there was a span of 16 bases.

This chain connects TRBV20-1 to TRBJ1-1, with D possibly TRBD1 on 5 matching bases. The CDR3 covers 11 residues. Germline V gene data show CDR1 as DFQATT and CDR2 as SNEGSKA (reference sequence). V was clipped by 3 bases and J by 10 bases, with 12 bases between them. DNA of the CDR3: TGCAGTGCTAGGACTGGGGCGCGAGCTTTCTTT. It is translated as CSARTGARAFF.

This chain connects TRBV7-8 to TRBJ2-1; perhaps TRBD2 as D (6 bases). The V end lost 1 base, the J end lost 4 bases, and 11 bases lay between the germline ends. The CDR3 runs 15 residues. Germline V gives CDR1 SGHVS, CDR2 FQNEAQ. CDR3 DNA: TGTGCCAGCAGCTTAGGCGGGGCCACTTACAATGAGCAGTTCTTC. Its translation is CASSLGGATYNEQFF.